This TCR beta chain was sequenced in a study of blood T cell repertoires in COVID-19 (dated by TCRdb to the early 2020s). Concerning the study at large: Collaborator samples came from the United States, Italy and Spain and covered acute and convalescent phases of COVID-19. The repertoires were released in a freely available public database intended as a resource for research on the immune response to SARS-CoV-2. Deeply sampled blood TCRbeta repertoires from subjects exposed to, actively infected with, or recovered from COVID-19 were included in the dataset. Samples came from the ongoing ImmuneRACE study (first 160 participants) plus 1,254 subjects from 6 global collaborators. The material from the prospective study consisted of cDNA or gDNA derived from T cells, B-cell-depleted T cells, or PBMCs. Where available, HLA class I and class II types were obtained from metadata supplied by the sample provider rather than from assay-based typing. Nearly every sample came with metadata listing a de-identified subject ID, COVID-19 status, age in years and sex.

From the cysteine up to the phenylalanine, the CDR3 has a length of 15 residues. Left in the record is the CDR3 DNA by itself, 45 bases read in frame from the first base. The germline V gene supplies CDR1 SGHDT and CDR2 YYEEEE. V is reduced by 1 base and J by 0 bases, leaving a spacing of 8 bases between them. As for this clone: No antigen is known for it. Qualities for individual bases were not recorded, and no much larger clone is one base off.

Study-wide findings and limitations: The quantity of clinical and demographic metadata differed by source and by participant and was supplied without curation.

Whole blood was collected in K2EDTA tubes by collaborating institutions according to the institutions' own protocols. Collaborator samples were shipped for TCRbeta analysis as frozen whole blood, isolated PBMCs, or DNA extracted from either sample type. The immunoSEQ Assay, a bias-controlled multiplex PCR, was used to amplify TCRbeta CDR3 regions from genomic DNA. The study's processing was this. Nucleated cell counts per sample were estimated from amplification of reference gene primers within the assay. To quantify the absolute abundance of each unique TCRbeta CDR3 rearrangement, sequence reads were collapsed and filtered. For each sample, productive Simpson clonality was calculated as the square root of Simpson's diversity index across productive rearrangements. The table comes from immuneACCESS by way of TCRdb, which keeps in-frame sequences with V and J called. Part of the clones is missing from these tables; in studies checked, under half for an unresolved V gene and the rest for unknown reasons. The DNA gave D and trimming, while V, J and clone size come from that table. Counted in this sample were under 350,000 clones; around nine tenths of them appeared once. The leading ten clones occupy 1% to 1.5% of the sample.

The sequence was collected from a man in his 70s with acute or convalescent COVID-19. The rearranged segments are TRBV5-6 and TRBJ2-1; confidence is insufficient to name the D gene. The sequencing sample was made of peripheral blood. The sequence in DNA is TGTGCCAGCAGCTTGAGAGTAGACTCCTACAATGAGCAGTTCTTC. Its product reads: CASSLRVDSYNEQFF.